Sequencing of this T cell receptor beta chain was carried out in a study of cytomegalovirus exposure and HLA in healthy donors (TCRdb year 2017). About the study as a whole: In an earlier analysis of 587 of the donors, around 290 Gb of sequence data and some 120 million unique TCR beta sequences from 180 million or so T cells were reported. An early release that covered fewer than 750 HLA-typed donors contained about 300 gigabases of sequencing data and tens of millions of unique TCR sequences. Of the approximately 400 genotyped donors, 81% fell in the genetic ancestry cluster associated with self-reported Caucasian donors. The study aimed to test whether cataloging public T cell receptors could reveal signatures of past pathogen exposure. The study profiled the T cell repertoires of hundreds of subjects by immunosequencing and related them to cytomegalovirus serostatus. A separate validation cohort of 100 to 150 different subjects was used in addition to the 666-subject first cohort. The study combined high-throughput TCR immunosequencing, statistical association of individual TCRs with disease status, and machine learning to predict cytomegalovirus infection status. A later analysis re-analyzed previously published TCR beta repertoires from roughly 690 donors and added high-resolution HLA genotyping to study TCR occurrence patterns. Rather than drawing on any new phenotypic data, the later analysis identified candidate immune exposures from TCR beta sequences and the way those sequences occurred across donors. An earlier analysis of roughly 580 of the donors used high-throughput TCR beta sequencing to judge whether each TCR beta V gene segment behaved as functional or pseudogenic. Donor age, sex, ethnicity and CMV serostatus were compiled together with the repertoire data. In a later genetic analysis, genome-wide SNP genotypes for about 65% of the roughly 670 donors were used, and that subset was treated as a discovery cohort. Every discovery cohort repertoire had been produced on one sequencing platform. Both class I and class II loci were covered by HLA typing, at four-digit resolution. Typing coverage differed by locus: A, B, C, DRB1 and DQB1 were typed in roughly 629-630 donors, DQA1 in 522, DPA1 in 600 to 610, and DPB1 in around 440. Five DR-DQ haplotypes were handled as single units for association and clustering, since linkage in the cohort was strong. Among 398 genotyped donors of the cohort, an average of roughly 240,000 unique TCR beta nucleotide sequences were sequenced per donor, around 20% of them non-productive. The paper's findings and limits, for the study overall: Because counts were too low, seventeen rarely observed V segments, including chromosome 9 orphons, were excluded from the earlier analysis of around 640 of the donors. Because the 87-base-pair reads could not distinguish some IMGT-functional V segments, including TRBV6-2 and TRBV6-3, those segments were excluded. Several of the top co-occurrence clusters appeared to be linked to parvovirus B19, influenza, CMV and Epstein-Barr virus, according to a later analysis. V-gene and J-gene trimming of TCR beta chains was associated with a missense DCLRE1C variant in a later genetic analysis, and the association was replicated in an independent cohort. Immune exposure information for the cohort was limited to CMV serostatus. Correlated functional status among segregating V segments might be attributable to linkage disequilibrium, but an unknown experimental factor could not be ruled out. In an earlier analysis of approximately 590 of the donors, most TCR beta V segments were observed in productive rearrangements about 90% or about 30% of the time, broadly matching IMGT annotations. A later analysis associated about 17,000 TCR beta sequences with specific HLA alleles at a false discovery rate of 0.05. A later analysis found that HLA-associated TCR beta chains were more clonally expanded and had lower generation probabilities than equally common non-associated chains. When HLA alleles, especially DR and DQ, strongly co-occurred, TCR associations were difficult to assign to individual alleles. According to a later genetic analysis, donors in an Asian-associated ancestry cluster had fewer N-insertions in productive TCRs than the approximately 690-donor mean. In the study, around 160 TCR beta chains were listed as associated with cytomegalovirus. Because HLA typing was missing for some donors at each locus, association tests included only the typed subset. Most TCR sequences were seen in very few donors, while some public TCRs were found in many individuals. The presence/absence analyses assumed that sequencing depth was roughly uniform across donors, and that assumption may not be true. In vitro tests confirmed that a few of the cytomegalovirus-associated TCR beta chains recognize cytomegalovirus antigens. In both the original and validation cohorts, the classifier was reported to diagnose cytomegalovirus status with high specificity and sensitivity. The sequencing pipeline was judged likely to have produced a cluster of highly shared sequence variants as a technical artifact. This cohort had only TCR beta chains sequenced, and the lack of alpha or paired-chain data limited which features could be detected. The authors suggested that the approach could potentially be generalized to other disease states and immunological phenotypes. A further reported finding was that TCR beta sequences accurately predicted the HLA-A and HLA-B alleles for most subjects in the first cohort. In a later analysis, TCR association rates were found to vary across HLA loci, with the most associated TCRs seen for DRB1 alleles and the fewest for HLA-C alleles. Most CMV-associated TCR beta chains appeared to be HLA-restricted in a later analysis, and the HLA associations seemed to be driven largely by CMV exposure.

In total, approximately 690 healthy bone marrow donors made up the cohort. Cohort members were all nominally healthy when sampled, although unrecorded immune exposures were likely present. The donor was CMV seronegative and belonged to the group of 350 to 400 seronegative cohort members. Each donor provided a peripheral blood sample, and peripheral blood mononuclear cells were used for TCR beta sequencing. Genomic DNA was extracted from the blood cell samples with the Qiagen DNeasy Blood Extraction Kit. On this clone: Its antigen has not been determined. It has no much larger one-base neighbor in the sample; base qualities were not kept.

Cut back by 10 bases and 8 bases, the V and J ends lie 20 bases apart. The CDR3 spans 14 residues, from the cysteine through the phenylalanine. Of all the DNA, just the CDR3 is kept, 42 bases in frame from base 1. The germline V gene supplies CDR1 SNHLY and CDR2 FYNNEI. Preparation of the library involved the immunoSEQ multiplex PCR assay. For the multiplex PCR, a mixture combining 60 forward primers for TCR Vbeta segments and 13 reverse primers for TCR Jbeta segments was used. Amplification of the CDR3 region of rearranged TCR beta genes was performed with a multiplex PCR assay on genomic DNA. The Illumina HiSeq System was used to sequence the amplified TCR beta libraries as 87-base-pair reads. For the original study's pipeline: In a later analysis, 70 million to 95 million unique TCR beta chains were counted across the 500 to 850 repertoires, and roughly 11 million of these chains were shared by at least two donors. To remove PCR and sequencing errors, raw reads were error-corrected and collapsed into unique sequences using a nearest-neighbor algorithm that merged closely related sequences. CDR3 sequences were aligned to IMGT reference sequences to assign V, D and J gene segments. For a sequence to be retained, a match of at least six nucleotides to both a V gene segment and a J gene segment was required. A rearrangement was called productive if the CDR3 had no stop codons and remained in frame with V and J, and every other rearrangement was called non-productive. CDR3 was defined by IMGT convention, running from the second conserved V-encoded cysteine to the conserved J-encoded phenylalanine. The earlier analysis of about 500 of the donors excluded sequences that lacked an unambiguous match to a single V gene segment. In an earlier analysis of 450 to 750 of the donors, a V segment was called functional when productive rearrangements were above 56.7%, and segregating when the standard deviation between donors exceeded 5%. To diagnose cytomegalovirus status from the catalog of TCR beta chain sequences, a statistical classification framework was built. V and J gene assignment, in a later analysis, came from comparing TCR nucleotide sequences with IMGT/GENE-DB human TR gene sequences. The TCRdist pipeline was used in a later analysis to assign CDR3 sequences and most-parsimonious VDJ recombination scenarios. A later analysis defined each TCR beta chain by its CDR3 amino acid sequence plus V-gene family, and excluded reads lacking a unique V-gene family. To address suspected cross-contamination and a sequencing artifact, a later analysis removed approximately 600 highly shared, low-generation-probability nucleotide sequences. In a later analysis, a clonal expansion index for each public chain was calculated from normalized within-repertoire ranks of inferred template counts. In a later analysis, generation probabilities were computed with a VDJ recombination model fitted to out-of-frame rearrangements, and the resulting probabilities were checked against IGoR. Hypergeometric tests were used in a later analysis to score TCR-TCR, TCR-HLA and TCR-CMV co-occurrence, with a repertoire-size bias correction applied to the TCR pairs. A later analysis estimated false discovery rates by permuting HLA or CMV assignments 20 times. In a later analysis, co-occurring TCRs were grouped with DBSCAN, and TCRdist sequence similarity was added when clustering was performed within HLA-allele-positive subsets. Co-occurrence clustering excluded repertoires with fewer than 30,000 or more than 120,000 public chains, plus five with anomalous nucleotide sharing. TCRdb carries this immuneACCESS record with in-frame sequences only. Its versions omit some clonotypes, under half of them owing to an unresolved V gene in the studies checked, with the rest unexplained. V and J calls and clone size are those listed in that table; D and trimming were worked out from the DNA. This sample holds approximately 140,000 clones; around 76% were observed only once. The leading ten clones occupy approximately 2.8% of the sample.

This receptor chain uses TRBV2 and TRBJ1-4, and the D gene may be TRBD1, 5 bases matching. The receptor's source is a male donor in good health and CMV-seronegative. Sequencing was performed on PBMCs. The sequenced DNA is TGTGCCATCCCCCTTTCGGGGGGGAAAGAAAAACTGTTTTTT. This encodes CAIPLSGGKEKLFF.